This TCR beta chain appears in the sequencing data of a study of cytomegalovirus exposure and HLA in healthy donors (dated by TCRdb to about 2017). At the level of the whole study: In an earlier analysis of fewer than 750 of the donors, around 300 Gb of sequence data and approximately 100 million unique TCR beta sequences from 150 million to 200 million T cells were reported. Both class I and class II loci were covered by HLA typing, at four-digit resolution. Donor age, sex, ethnicity and CMV serostatus were collected together with the repertoire data. The study was designed to test whether signatures of past pathogen exposure could be identified by cataloging public T cell receptors. Using immunosequencing, the study profiled T cell repertoires from 666 subjects and related those repertoires to cytomegalovirus serostatus. In a later genetic analysis, genome-wide SNP genotypes for about three fifths of the 666 donors were used, and that subset was treated as a discovery cohort. The number of donors typed differed by locus, with 629-630 for A, B, C, DRB1 and DQB1, around 520 for DQA1, about 610 for DPA1, and approximately 470 for DPB1. Of the roughly 430 genotyped donors, roughly 85% fell in the genetic ancestry cluster associated with self-reported Caucasian donors. High-throughput TCR immunosequencing, statistical association of individual TCRs with disease status, and machine learning were combined to predict cytomegalovirus infection status. Besides the first cohort of roughly 700 subjects, a separate validation cohort made up of 90 to 150 different subjects was used. Among around 400 genotyped donors of the cohort, an average of about 240,000 unique TCR beta nucleotide sequences were sequenced per donor, roughly 20% of them non-productive. An earlier analysis of 500 to 750 of the donors applied high-throughput TCR beta sequencing to assess whether each TCR beta V gene segment acted as functional or pseudogenic. An early release covering roughly 600 HLA-typed donors comprised 250 to 350 gigabases of sequencing data and 65 million to 100 million unique TCR sequences. All discovery cohort repertoires had been generated on a single sequencing platform. A later analysis re-analyzed previously published TCR beta repertoires from 660 or so donors and added high-resolution HLA genotyping to study TCR occurrence patterns. Because of strong linkage in the cohort, five DR-DQ haplotypes were treated as single units for association and clustering. Rather than using new phenotypic data, the later analysis identified candidate immune exposures from TCR beta sequences and from how often those sequences occurred across donors.

The library was obtained by the immunoSEQ multiplex PCR assay. The multiplex PCR relied on a mix of 60 forward primers for TCR Vbeta segments and 13 reverse primers for TCR Jbeta segments. The CDR3 region of rearranged TCR beta genes was amplified from genomic DNA with a multiplex PCR assay. The amplified TCR beta libraries were sequenced on the Illumina HiSeq System as 87-base-pair reads. Processing in the source paper ran as follows. Across the 670 or so repertoires, a later analysis counted 80 million or so unique TCR beta chains, roughly 11 million of which were shared by at least two donors. To remove PCR and sequencing errors, raw reads were error-corrected and collapsed into unique sequences using a nearest-neighbor algorithm that merged closely related sequences. V, D and J gene segments were assigned by aligning CDR3 sequences to IMGT reference sequences. For a sequence to be retained, a match of at least six nucleotides was required to both a V gene segment and a J gene segment. Rearrangements were called productive when the CDR3 lacked stop codons and stayed in frame with V and J; all others were non-productive. CDR3 was defined by IMGT convention, running from the second conserved V-encoded cysteine to the conserved J-encoded phenylalanine. Sequences without an unambiguous match to a single V gene segment were excluded from the earlier analysis of 500 to 700 of the donors. In an earlier analysis of a few hundred of the donors, V segments were called functional above 56.7% productive rearrangements and were called segregating when the between-donor standard deviation exceeded 5%. To diagnose cytomegalovirus status from the catalog of TCR beta chain sequences, a statistical classification framework was built. A later analysis assigned V and J genes by comparing TCR nucleotide sequences with IMGT/GENE-DB human TR gene sequences. A later analysis assigned CDR3 sequences and most-parsimonious VDJ recombination scenarios with the TCRdist pipeline. In a later analysis, each TCR beta chain was defined by its CDR3 amino acid sequence together with its V-gene family, and reads lacking a unique V-gene family were excluded. As a way to deal with suspected cross-contamination and a sequencing artifact, a later analysis dropped roughly 600 nucleotide sequences that were highly shared and had low generation probability. For each public chain, a later analysis derived a clonal expansion index from normalized ranks of inferred template counts within each repertoire. In a later analysis, generation probabilities were computed using a VDJ recombination model fitted to out-of-frame rearrangements, and the results were checked against IGoR. A later analysis scored TCR-TCR, TCR-HLA and TCR-CMV co-occurrence with hypergeometric tests, applying a repertoire-size bias correction to TCR pairs. To estimate false discovery rates, a later analysis permuted the HLA or CMV assignments 20 times. In a later analysis, co-occurring TCRs were grouped using DBSCAN, with TCRdist sequence similarity added in when clustering inside HLA-allele-positive subsets. Repertoires with fewer than 30,000 or more than 120,000 public chains, plus five repertoires with anomalous nucleotide sharing, were excluded from co-occurrence clustering. In TCRdb, the immuneACCESS table is reduced to in-frame sequences with V and J assigned. These tables do not hold every clone; where another copy was compared, an unresolved V gene accounts for under half, and the others remain unexplained. V, J and clone size reflect that table, while D and trimming were determined from the DNA. The sample table holds approximately 75,000 clones, of which around 84% were seen once. The top ten hold under 20% of the sample.

The paper's findings and limits, for the study overall: Several of the top co-occurrence clusters appeared to be linked to parvovirus B19, influenza, CMV and Epstein-Barr virus, according to a later analysis. Because counts were too low, around 18 rarely observed V segments, including chromosome 9 orphons, were left out of the earlier analysis of 500 to 650 of the donors. Most TCR sequences were observed very rarely across donors, whereas some public TCRs were present in many individuals. Only TCR beta chains were sequenced in this cohort, and the absence of alpha or paired-chain data limited detectable features. Correlated functional status among segregating V segments might be attributable to linkage disequilibrium, but an unknown experimental factor could not be ruled out. The authors suggested that the approach could potentially be generalized to other disease states and immunological phenotypes. Presence/absence analyses assumed roughly uniform sequencing depth across donors, an assumption that may not hold. In vitro tests confirmed that three of the cytomegalovirus-associated TCR beta chains recognize cytomegalovirus antigens. Specific HLA alleles were associated with 15,000 to 20,000 TCR beta sequences at a false discovery rate of 0.05 in a later analysis. A further reported finding was that TCR beta sequences accurately predicted the HLA-A and HLA-B alleles for most subjects in the first cohort. Broadly in line with IMGT annotations, most TCR beta V segments showed up in productive rearrangements about 87% or about 30% of the time in an earlier analysis of some 590 of the donors. HLA typing was unavailable for some donors at each locus, so association tests used only the typed subset. In a later analysis, most CMV-associated TCR beta chains were found to appear HLA-restricted, with HLA associations seemingly driven largely by CMV exposure. A later analysis found that HLA-associated TCR beta chains were more clonally expanded and had lower generation probabilities than equally common non-associated chains. A cluster of highly shared sequence variants was judged likely to represent a technical artifact of the sequencing pipeline. According to a later analysis, TCR association rates differed among HLA loci, with DRB1 alleles showing the most associated TCRs and HLA-C alleles showing the fewest. The classifier was reported to diagnose cytomegalovirus status with high specificity and sensitivity in both the original cohort and the validation cohort. According to a later genetic analysis, donors in an Asian-associated ancestry cluster had fewer N-insertions in productive TCRs than the approximately 610-donor mean. CMV serostatus was the only immune exposure information available for the cohort. An association between a missense DCLRE1C variant and V-gene and J-gene trimming of TCR beta chains was found in a later genetic analysis and replicated in an independent cohort. The study listed approximately 150 TCR beta chains as associated with cytomegalovirus. Assigning TCR associations to individual alleles was difficult when HLA alleles, especially DR and DQ, strongly co-occurred.

The cohort consisted of approximately 690 healthy bone marrow donors. Cohort members were all nominally healthy when sampled, although unrecorded immune exposures were likely present. The donor tested CMV seropositive and was one of the 289 seropositive cohort members. Each donor provided a peripheral blood sample, and peripheral blood mononuclear cells were used for TCR beta sequencing. Genomic DNA was extracted from the blood cell samples with the Qiagen DNeasy Blood Extraction Kit. Concerning this clone: This receptor's antigen is unknown. No much larger clone is present one base from it, and per-base qualities are unavailable.

The clonotype was recovered from a man between 65 and 85 years old in good health and CMV-seropositive. The sample consisted of PBMCs.

The CDR3 in this case is CASSVTVTNEKLFF. The DNA reads TGCGCCAGCAGCGTTACGGTCACTAATGAAAAACTGTTTTTT. The chain is made from TRBV5-1 and TRBJ1-4; the D gene lacks a confident call. From cysteine to phenylalanine, the CDR3 is 14 amino acids long. Of the read, only the CDR3 DNA is kept; its 42 bases are in frame from base 1. From the germline V gene, CDR1 is SGHRS and CDR2 is YFSETQ. V and J lose 4 bases and 2 bases, and a span of 9 bases separates them.